This entry lists 7 T cell receptor beta chains sequenced from one sample in a study of blood T cells in healthy people across ages. With a J-beta primer mix and a sample-barcoded 5' primer, a second PCR ran about 7 to 11 cycles. From the 5' RACE reads, TCRdb called clonotypes with MiXCR, one entry per CDR3 protein. The table includes 1,300,000 or so distinct CDR3 sequences, approximately 60% detected once. Sequencing input: blood. Receptors were obtained from a young man in good health.

The V and J genes are TRBV6-5 and TRBJ1-6; 7 bases agree with TRBD1. There are 17 residues in the CDR3. Germline V gene data show CDR1 as MNHEY and CDR2 as SVGAGI. V was pared by 4 bases and J by 7 bases, with 13 bases of the junction left unmatched. The CDR3 here is CASSWDLNRDRNSPLHF. CDR3 bases: TGTGCCAGCAGTTGGGACCTCAACCGGGACAGAAATTCACCCCTCCACTTT.

This clonotype was detected a few times. V is TRBV4-1 and J is TRBJ2-7, with unresolved D. Germline V CDR1 and CDR2: MGHRA, YSYEKL. V lost 3 bases to trimming and J lost 2 bases, with 8 bases between them. This CDR3 comprises 13 residues. For the CDR3, the DNA is TGCGCCAGCAGCCACCTGGGGACCTACGAGCAGTACTTC. This encodes CASSHLGTYEQYF.

The chain has TRBV5-5 and TRBJ1-5; the D gene is possibly TRBD1 (5 bases). V was shortened by 6 bases and J by 0 bases, with 13 bases between the two germline ends. This CDR3 comprises 15 residues. The V gene's germline CDR1 is SGHKS and CDR2 YYEKEE (reference sequence). In DNA form, the CDR3 reads TGTGCCAGCAACTGGGGGGTAAATAGCAATCAGCCCCAGCATTTT. Translated, it gives CASNWGVNSNQPQHF.

The V gene is TRBV4-1, the J gene TRBJ1-5, with 9 positions matching TRBD1. From germline, CDR1 is MGHRA and CDR2 YSYEKL. V lost 0 bases, J lost 6 bases, and 6 bases stayed unmatched. The CDR3 is made up of 16 amino acids. The CDR3 reads CASSQDRTGEVQPQHF. The CDR3 region has the DNA TGCGCCAGCAGCCAAGATCGGACAGGGGAAGTTCAGCCCCAGCATTTT.

The chain links TRBV6-5 to TRBJ1-2; possible D gene TRBD1, 5 bases. The CDR3 spans 14 residues. Germline V gene sequence: CDR1 MNHEY, CDR2 SVGAGI. V was shortened by 0 bases and J by 3 bases, with 8 bases between the two germline ends. CDR3 nucleotides: TGTGCCAGCAGTTACTCGAGGGGTTACTATGGCTACACCTTC. Translated, it gives CASSYSRGYYGYTF.

This clonotype was detected a few times. The gene calls are TRBV20-1 and TRBJ2-7; 10 bases agree with TRBD2. V dropped 8 bases and J dropped 4; count of bases not matched to a gene: 5. The germline gives CDR1 DFQATT, CDR2 SNEGSKA (reference sequence). The CDR3 has 12 amino acids. The CDR3 region has the DNA TGCAGTTGGACTAGCGGTGGTTACGAGCAGTACTTC. The encoded protein is CSWTSGGYEQYF.

J is TRBJ1-1 and V is TRBV9, with 7 bases that match TRBD1. CDR3 size: 18 residues. Germline V gives CDR1 SGDLS, CDR2 YYNGEE. Trimming removed 6 bases from V and 1 base from J; junction bases left unmatched: 18. CDR3 sequence: CASTASIPETGSNTEAFF. As DNA, the CDR3 is TGTGCCAGCACCGCTAGTATTCCAGAGACAGGGTCGAACACTGAAGCTTTCTTT.